Described below is a single T cell receptor (beta chain) sequence and its context. Its antigen remains unknown. The data belong to a study of T-cell memory formation after mild COVID-19. As for the study in general: TCR clustering was largely donor specific.

From the 5' RACE reads, TCRdb called clonotypes with MiXCR, one entry per CDR3 protein. The table includes a few hundred thousand distinct CDR3 sequences, less than 25% detected once. General observations from the study: Pre-infection memory already had some responding clones, implying cross-reactive memory joined. Among CD4+ contracting clones, most were CM and EM, and CD8+ ones EMRA. The second-wave clones peaking on day 37 were not confirmed as SARS-CoV-2-specific.

The length of the CDR3 is 14 residues. V was clipped by 4 bases and J by 2 bases, with 12 bases between them. Germline V gives CDR1 SEHNR, CDR2 FQNEAQ (reference sequence). The source of this sequence is an adult woman who had mild COVID-19 (a few samples of this study predate the infection). Cell type and time point are not known. Sequenced sample: PBMCs or a T cell subset sorted from them (not recorded which). The V call is TRBV7-9, the J call TRBJ2-7; the D is unclear. DNA of the CDR3: TGTGCCAGCAGCTGGCCCGAGAGCCCCTACGAGCAGTACTTC. Translated, it gives CASSWPESPYEQYF. Based on the CDR3 plus reference TRBV7-9 and TRBJ2-7, the full variable domain is DTGVSQNPRHKITKRGQNVTFRCDPISEHNRLYWYRQTLGQGPEFLTYFQNEAQLEKSRLLSDRFSAERPKGSFSTLEIQRTEQGDSAMYLCASSWPESPYEQYFGPGTRLTVT.